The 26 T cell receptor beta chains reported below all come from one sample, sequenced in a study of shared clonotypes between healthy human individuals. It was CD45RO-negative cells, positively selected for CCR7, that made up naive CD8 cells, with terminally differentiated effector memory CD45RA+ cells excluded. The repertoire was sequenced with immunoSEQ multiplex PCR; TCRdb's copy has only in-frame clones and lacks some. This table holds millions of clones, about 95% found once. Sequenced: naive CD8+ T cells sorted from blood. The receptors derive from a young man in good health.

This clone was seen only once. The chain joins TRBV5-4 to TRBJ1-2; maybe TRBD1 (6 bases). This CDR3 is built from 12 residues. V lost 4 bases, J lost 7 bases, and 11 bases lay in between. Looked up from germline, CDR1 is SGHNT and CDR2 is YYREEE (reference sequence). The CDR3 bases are TGTGCCAGCAGCATGGGGGCAAGTGGCTACACCTTC. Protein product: CASSMGASGYTF. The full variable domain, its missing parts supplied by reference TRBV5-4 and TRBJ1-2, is ETGVTQSPTHLIKTRGQQVTLRCSSQSGHNTVSWYQQALGQGPQFIFQYYREEENGRGNFPPRFSGLQFPNYSSELNVNALELDDSALYLCASSMGASGYTFGSGTRLTVV.

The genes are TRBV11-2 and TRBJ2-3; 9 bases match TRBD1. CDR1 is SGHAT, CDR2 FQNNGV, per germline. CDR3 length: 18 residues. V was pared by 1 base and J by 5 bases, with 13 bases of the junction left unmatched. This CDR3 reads CASSLGGTGSYFQDTQYF. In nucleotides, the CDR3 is TGTGCCAGCAGCTTAGGAGGGACAGGGAGCTACTTTCAAGATACGCAGTATTTT.

DNA of the CDR3: TGCGCCAGCAGCCACCCGGGACAGGGGGCCTACGAGCAGTACTTC. It codes for CASSHPGQGAYEQYF. V gene TRBV4-1 combines with J gene TRBJ2-5; 11 positions match TRBD1. The closer fit of TRBJ2-7 to the DNA end suggests the J call may be wrong. CDR1 and CDR2 from the germline V gene are MGHRA and YSYEKL. The CDR3 is 15 amino acids.

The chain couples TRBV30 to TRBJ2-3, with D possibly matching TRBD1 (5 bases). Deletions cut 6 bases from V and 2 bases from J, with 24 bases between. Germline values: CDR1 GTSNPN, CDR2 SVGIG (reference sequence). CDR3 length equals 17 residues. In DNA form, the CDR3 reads TGTGCCTGCACTCAAATCAGGCTGGGGCTAGACACAGATACGCAGTATTTT. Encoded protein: CACTQIRLGLDTDTQYF.

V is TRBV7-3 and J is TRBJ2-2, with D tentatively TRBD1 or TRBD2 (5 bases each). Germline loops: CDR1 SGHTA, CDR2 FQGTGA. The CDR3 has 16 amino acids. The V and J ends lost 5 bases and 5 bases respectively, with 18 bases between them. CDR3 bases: TGTGCCAGCAGCCCCGACAGAATCACGGGGACCGGGGAGCTGTTTTTT. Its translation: CASSPDRITGTGELFF.

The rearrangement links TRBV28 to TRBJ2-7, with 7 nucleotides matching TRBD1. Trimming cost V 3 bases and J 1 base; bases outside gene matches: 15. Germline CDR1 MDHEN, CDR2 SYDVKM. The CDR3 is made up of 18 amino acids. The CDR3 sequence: CASSFPMGQPDWSYEQYF. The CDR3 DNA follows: TGTGCCAGCAGTTTCCCGATGGGACAGCCTGATTGGTCCTACGAGCAGTACTTC.

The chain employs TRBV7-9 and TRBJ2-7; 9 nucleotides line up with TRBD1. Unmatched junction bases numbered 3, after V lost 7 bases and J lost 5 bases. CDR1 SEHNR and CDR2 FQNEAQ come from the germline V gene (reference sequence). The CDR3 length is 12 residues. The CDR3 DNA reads TGTGCCAGCAAGGGACAGGGCCACGAGCAGTACTTC. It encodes CASKGQGHEQYF. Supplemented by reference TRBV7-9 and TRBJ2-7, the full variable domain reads DTGVSQNPRHKITKRGQNVTFRCDPISEHNRLYWYRQTLGQGPEFLTYFQNEAQLEKSRLLSDRFSAERPKGSFSTLEIQRTEQGDSAMYLCASKGQGHEQYFGPGTRLTVT.

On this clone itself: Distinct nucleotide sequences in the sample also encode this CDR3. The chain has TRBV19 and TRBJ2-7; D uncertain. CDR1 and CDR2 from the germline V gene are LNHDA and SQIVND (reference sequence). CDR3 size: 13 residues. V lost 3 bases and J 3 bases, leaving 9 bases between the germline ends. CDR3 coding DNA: TGTGCCAGTAGTATTGGCGCTTTCTACGAGCAGTACTTC. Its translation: CASSIGAFYEQYF.

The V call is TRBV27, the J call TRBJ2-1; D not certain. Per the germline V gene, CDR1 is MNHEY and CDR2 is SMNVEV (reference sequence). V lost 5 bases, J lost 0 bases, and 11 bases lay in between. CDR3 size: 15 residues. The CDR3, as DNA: TGTGCCAGCAGTAAAGCGACGAGCTCCTACAATGAGCAGTTCTTC. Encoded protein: CASSKATSSYNEQFF.

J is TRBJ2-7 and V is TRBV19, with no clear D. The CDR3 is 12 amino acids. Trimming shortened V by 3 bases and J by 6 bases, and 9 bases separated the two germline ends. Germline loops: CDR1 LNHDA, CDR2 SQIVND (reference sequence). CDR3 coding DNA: TGTGCCAGTAGTATCCTTGGTGGCGAGCAGTACTTC. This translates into CASSILGGEQYF.

The CDR3 DNA sequence: TGTGCCAGCAGCTGGGACAGGGGGTACTACGAGCAGTACTTC. It codes for CASSWDRGYYEQYF. The chain recombines TRBV5-6 with TRBJ2-7; 11 bases line up with TRBD1. V was pared by 3 bases and J by 3 bases, with 2 bases of the junction left unmatched. The germline gives CDR1 SGHDT, CDR2 YYEEEE. This CDR3 has 14 residues.

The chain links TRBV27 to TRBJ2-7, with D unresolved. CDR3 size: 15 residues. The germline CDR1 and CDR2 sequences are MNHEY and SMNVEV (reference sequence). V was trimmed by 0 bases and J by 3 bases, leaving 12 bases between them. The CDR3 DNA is TGTGCCAGCAGTTTATCGGGGTCTCCCTACTACGAGCAGTACTTC. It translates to CASSLSGSPYYEQYF.

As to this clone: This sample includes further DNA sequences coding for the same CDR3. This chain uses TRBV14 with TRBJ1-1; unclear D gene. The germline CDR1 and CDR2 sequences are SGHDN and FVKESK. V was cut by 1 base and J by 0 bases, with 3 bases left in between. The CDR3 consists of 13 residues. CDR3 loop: CASSQGVNTEAFF. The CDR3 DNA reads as TGTGCCAGCAGCCAAGGAGTGAACACTGAAGCTTTCTTT.

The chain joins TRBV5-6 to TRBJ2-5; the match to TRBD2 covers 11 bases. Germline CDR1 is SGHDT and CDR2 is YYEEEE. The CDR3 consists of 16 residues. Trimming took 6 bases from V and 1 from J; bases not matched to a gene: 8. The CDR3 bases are TGTGCCAGCACTTTAGGGCTAGCGGGAGGCCAAGAGACCCAGTACTTC. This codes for CASTLGLAGGQETQYF.

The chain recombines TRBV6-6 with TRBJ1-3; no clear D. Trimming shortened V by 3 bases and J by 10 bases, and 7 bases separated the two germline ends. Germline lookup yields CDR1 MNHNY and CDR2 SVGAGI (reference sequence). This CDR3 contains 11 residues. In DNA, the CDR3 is TGTGCCAGCAGTTATCTGTCAACCATATATTTT. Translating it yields CASSYLSTIYF.

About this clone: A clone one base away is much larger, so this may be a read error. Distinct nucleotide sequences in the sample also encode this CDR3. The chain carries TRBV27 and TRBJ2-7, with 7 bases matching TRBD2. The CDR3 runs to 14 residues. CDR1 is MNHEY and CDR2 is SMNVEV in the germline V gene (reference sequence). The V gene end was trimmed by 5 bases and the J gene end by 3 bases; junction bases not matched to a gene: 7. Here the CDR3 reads CASSPGTGGYEQYF. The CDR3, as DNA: TGTGCCAGCAGTCCCGGGACGGGGGGCTACGAGCAGTACTTC.

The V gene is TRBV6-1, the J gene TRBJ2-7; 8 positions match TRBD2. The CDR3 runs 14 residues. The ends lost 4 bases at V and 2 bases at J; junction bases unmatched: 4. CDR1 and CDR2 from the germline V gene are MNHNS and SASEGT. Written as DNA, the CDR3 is TGTGCCAGCAGTGCACCCGGGGGGGCCTACGAGCAGTACTTC. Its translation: CASSAPGGAYEQYF.

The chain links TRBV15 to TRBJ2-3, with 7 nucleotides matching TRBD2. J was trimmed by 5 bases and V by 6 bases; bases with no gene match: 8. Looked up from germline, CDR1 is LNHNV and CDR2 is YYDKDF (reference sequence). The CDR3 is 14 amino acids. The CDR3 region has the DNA TGTGCCACCAGAGCCCGGGCGGGAGAAGATACGCAGTATTTT. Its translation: CATRARAGEDTQYF.

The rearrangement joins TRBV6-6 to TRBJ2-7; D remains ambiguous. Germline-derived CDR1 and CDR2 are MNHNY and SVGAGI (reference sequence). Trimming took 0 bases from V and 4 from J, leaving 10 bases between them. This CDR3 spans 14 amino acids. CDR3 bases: TGTGCCAGCAGTTACTCGGACCAATCATACGAGCAGTACTTC. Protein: CASSYSDQSYEQYF.

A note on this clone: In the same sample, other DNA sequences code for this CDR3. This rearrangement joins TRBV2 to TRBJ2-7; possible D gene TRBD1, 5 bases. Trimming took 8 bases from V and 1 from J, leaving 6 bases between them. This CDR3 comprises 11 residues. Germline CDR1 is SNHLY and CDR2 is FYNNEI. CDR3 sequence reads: CASDSSYEQYF. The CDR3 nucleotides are TGTGCCAGCGACAGTTCCTACGAGCAGTACTTC.

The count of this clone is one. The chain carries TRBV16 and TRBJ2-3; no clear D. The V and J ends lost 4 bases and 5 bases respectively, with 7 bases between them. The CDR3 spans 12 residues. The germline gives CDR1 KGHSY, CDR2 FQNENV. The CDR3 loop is CASSRLGDTQYF. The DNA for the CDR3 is TGTGCCAGCAGCCGCCTGGGAGATACGCAGTATTTT.

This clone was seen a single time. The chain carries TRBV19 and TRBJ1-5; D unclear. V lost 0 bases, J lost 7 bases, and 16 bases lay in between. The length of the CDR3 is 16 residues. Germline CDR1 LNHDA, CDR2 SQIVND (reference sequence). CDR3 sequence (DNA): TGTGCCAGTAGTATAGATGTCACCACAGTATTACAGCCCCAGCATTTT. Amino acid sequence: CASSIDVTTVLQPQHF.

Here the CDR3 DNA reads TGTGCCAGCAGCTTAGACCCGGGACATTACGAGCAGTACTTC. It yields the protein CASSLDPGHYEQYF. This chain links TRBV7-8 with TRBJ2-7; maybe TRBD1 (6 bases). Germline V gives CDR1 SGHVS, CDR2 FQNEAQ. The CDR3 has 14 amino acids. V shed 1 base and J shed 4 bases, with 11 bases lying between them. The variable domain in full, completed from reference TRBV7-8 and TRBJ2-7, reads GAGVSQSPRYKVAKRGQDVALRCDPISGHVSLFWYQQALGQGPEFLTYFQNEAQLDKSGLPSDRFFAERPEGSVSTLKIQRTQQEDSAVYLCASSLDPGHYEQYFGPGTRLTVT.

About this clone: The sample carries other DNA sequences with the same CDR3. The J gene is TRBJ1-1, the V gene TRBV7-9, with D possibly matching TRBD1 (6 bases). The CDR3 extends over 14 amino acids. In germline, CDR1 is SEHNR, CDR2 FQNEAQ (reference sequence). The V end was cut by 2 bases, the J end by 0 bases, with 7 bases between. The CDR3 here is CASSLPGVNTEAFF. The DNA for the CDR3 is TGTGCCAGCAGCTTACCAGGGGTGAACACTGAAGCTTTCTTT.

The CDR3 DNA reads as TGTGCCAGCAGCCCGACAGGACCCACAGATACGCAGTATTTT. This gives the protein CASSPTGPTDTQYF. The chain couples TRBV5-4 to TRBJ2-3; D is possibly TRBD1 (6 bases). The V gene lost 4 bases and the J gene lost 2 bases, with 11 bases spanning the gap. Germline CDR1 and CDR2: SGHNT and YYREEE (reference sequence). This CDR3 is built from 14 residues.

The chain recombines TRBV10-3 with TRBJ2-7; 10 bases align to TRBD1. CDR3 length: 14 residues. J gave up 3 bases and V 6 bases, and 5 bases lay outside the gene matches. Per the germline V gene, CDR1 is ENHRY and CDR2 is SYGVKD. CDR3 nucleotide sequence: TGTGCCATCAGCACGACAGGGGGCGGCTACGAGCAGTACTTC. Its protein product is CAISTTGGGYEQYF.